The 2 T cell receptor beta chains below were found in one sample sequenced in a study of monozygotic twins with inflammatory bowel disease. Using the 5' RACE reads, TCRdb records one entry per CDR3 protein without DNA. Its listing shows more than 300,000 distinct CDR3 sequences. Source material: blood. The receptors were sampled from a human donor with ulcerative colitis or Crohn's disease, or a healthy co-twin of an affected twin (not recorded which).

The CDR3 sequence: CASSESEGANVLTF. This chain links TRBV2 with TRBJ2-6. The CDR3 runs to 14 residues. In germline, CDR1 is SNHLY, CDR2 FYNNEI.

This chain joins TRBV18 and TRBJ1-4; TCRdb names TRBD1, which stays unverified in the absence of DNA. The germline CDR1 and CDR2 sequences are KGHSH and LQKENI. The CDR3 sequence is 14 residues long. The CDR3 loop is CASSVDRANEKLFF.